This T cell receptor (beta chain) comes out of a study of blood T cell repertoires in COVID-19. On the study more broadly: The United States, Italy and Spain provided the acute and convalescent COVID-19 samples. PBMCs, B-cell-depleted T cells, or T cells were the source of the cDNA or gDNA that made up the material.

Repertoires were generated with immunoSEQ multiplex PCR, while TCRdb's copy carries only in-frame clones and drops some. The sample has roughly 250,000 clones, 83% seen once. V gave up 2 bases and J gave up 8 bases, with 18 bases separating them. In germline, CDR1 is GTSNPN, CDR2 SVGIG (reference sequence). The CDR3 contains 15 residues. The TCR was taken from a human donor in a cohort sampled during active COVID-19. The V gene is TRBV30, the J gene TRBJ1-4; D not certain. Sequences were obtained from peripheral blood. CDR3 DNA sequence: TGTGCCTGGAGTCACCCCGGCGGGCCGAGGGAAAAACTGTTTTTT. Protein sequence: CAWSHPGGPREKLFF.